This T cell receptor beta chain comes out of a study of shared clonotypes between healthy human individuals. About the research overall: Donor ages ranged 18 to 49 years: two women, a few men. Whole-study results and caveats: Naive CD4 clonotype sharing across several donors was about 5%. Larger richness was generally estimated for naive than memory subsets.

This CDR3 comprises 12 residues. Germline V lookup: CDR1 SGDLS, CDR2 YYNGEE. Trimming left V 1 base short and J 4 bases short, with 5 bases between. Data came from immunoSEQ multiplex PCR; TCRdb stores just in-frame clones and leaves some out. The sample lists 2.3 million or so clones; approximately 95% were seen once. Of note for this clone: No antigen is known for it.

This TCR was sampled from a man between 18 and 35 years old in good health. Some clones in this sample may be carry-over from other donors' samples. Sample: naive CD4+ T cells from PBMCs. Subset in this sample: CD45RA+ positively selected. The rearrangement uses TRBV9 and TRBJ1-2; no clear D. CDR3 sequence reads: CASSVNPYGYTF. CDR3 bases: TGTGCCAGCAGCGTAAATCCCTATGGCTACACCTTC.